This TCR beta chain stems from a study of T cell responses to AZD1222 COVID-19 vaccine. Comment on this clone: Its matching antigen is unknown.

General study results and limits: Most donors were white British, females outnumbered males, and clonal diversity was possibly underestimated.

TCRdb keeps only in-frame clones here, not all; method: immunoSEQ multiplex PCR. Altogether about 160,000 clones are present, approximately 94% being singletons, with the ten largest covering about 1.3%. This specimen was peripheral blood, taken on day 0 of AZD1222 vaccination. This clonotype originated in an adult in good health.

CDR3 nucleotides: TGTGCCAGCAGCCAAGGGATCCCCGGGAGCTCTGGGGCCAACGTCCTGACTTTC. The encoded protein is CASSQGIPGSSGANVLTF. The chain is built from TRBV3-1 (or the pseudogene TRBV3-2) and TRBJ2-6, with a possible D match to TRBD2 (6 bases). The CDR3 extends over 18 amino acids. Germline values: CDR1 LGHDT, CDR2 YNNKEL (reference sequence). Trimming removed 1 base from V and 0 bases from J, with 13 bases in between.